These T cell receptor beta chains were read from a single sample in a study of regulatory T cells in long-lasting Graves disease. TCRdb passed the multiplex PCR reads through MiXCR, listing each CDR3 protein once. The sample has 500,000 to 800,000 distinct CDR3 sequences; 25% to 35% are singletons. This material consisted of peripheral blood mononuclear cells (PBMCs), taken when the disease was refractory, from a patient treated with antithyroid drugs. The origin of the receptors is a female donor with Graves disease. Each CDR3 is given with its conserved first and last residue. D genes are given only for firm matches. Not all rows give a size; the values are once, few, many and, for expanded clones, a class.

V gene: TRBV10-3; clone size: few; D gene: TRBD1; J gene: TRBJ1-2; CDR3 protein: CANQDRVNYGYTF; CDR3 DNA: TGTGCCAACCAGGACAGGGTCAACTATGGCTACACCTTC
V gene: TRBV5-6; clone size: few; D gene: .; J gene: TRBJ1-2; CDR3 protein: CASSPMYGAGYTF; CDR3 DNA: TGTGCCAGCAGCCCCATGTACGGAGCTGGCTACACCTTC
V gene: TRBV20-1; clone size: .; D gene: .; J gene: TRBJ1-2; CDR3 protein: CSAKLIINYGYTF; CDR3 DNA: TGCAGTGCTAAACTGATCATCAACTATGGCTACACCTTC
V gene: TRBV28; clone size: .; D gene: .; J gene: TRBJ1-5; CDR3 protein: CASSLRGGLRSRPNQPQHF; CDR3 DNA: TGTGCCAGCTCCCTTCGGGGGGGGTTGAGGTCCCGGCCCAATCAGCCCCAGCATTTT
V gene: TRBV5-1; clone size: .; D gene: .; J gene: TRBJ1-4; CDR3 protein: CASSPRGVANEKLFF; CDR3 DNA: TGCGCCAGCAGCCCTAGGGGGGTCGCTAATGAAAAACTGTTTTTT
V gene: TRBV15; clone size: few; D gene: .; J gene: TRBJ2-1; CDR3 protein: CATSTGGGEQFF; CDR3 DNA: TGTGCCACCAGCACCGGAGGGGGTGAGCAGTTCTTC
V gene: TRBV6-1; clone size: .; D gene: .; J gene: TRBJ1-2; CDR3 protein: CASSPGARGYTF; CDR3 DNA: TGTGCCAGCAGCCCCGGGGCGCGGGGCTACACCTTC
V gene: TRBV7-9; clone size: .; D gene: .; J gene: TRBJ1-2; CDR3 protein: CASSLGGAGDYGYTF; CDR3 DNA: TGTGCCAGCAGCTTAGGAGGGGCCGGTGACTATGGCTACACCTTC
V gene: TRBV5-1; clone size: .; D gene: .; J gene: TRBJ2-5; CDR3 protein: CASSLGTGYQETQYF; CDR3 DNA: TGCGCCAGCAGCCTCGGGACGGGGTACCAAGAGACCCAGTACTTC
V gene: TRBV19; clone size: .; D gene: .; J gene: TRBJ1-2; CDR3 protein: CASSRHREDYGYTF; CDR3 DNA: TGTGCCAGTAGTAGACACAGGGAAGACTATGGCTACACCTTC
V gene: TRBV10-3; clone size: few; D gene: .; J gene: TRBJ2-5; CDR3 protein: CAVSDLGGSYQETQYF; CDR3 DNA: TGTGCCGTCAGTGACCTAGGGGGATCGTACCAAGAGACCCAGTACTTC
V gene: TRBV19; clone size: .; D gene: TRBD1; J gene: TRBJ2-4; CDR3 protein: CASSIAAGGLDIQYF; CDR3 DNA: TGTGCCAGTAGTATTGCGGCAGGGGGCTTAGACATTCAGTACTTC
V gene: TRBV3-1; clone size: .; D gene: .; J gene: TRBJ2-7; CDR3 protein: CASSQEPLGSYEQYF; CDR3 DNA: TGTGCCAGCAGCCAAGAACCCCTAGGGAGCTACGAGCAGTACTTC
V gene: TRBV5-5; clone size: few; D gene: .; J gene: TRBJ2-5; CDR3 protein: CASILTGDDPYQETQYF; CDR3 DNA: TGTGCCAGCATTCTAACCGGAGACGACCCATACCAAGAGACCCAGTACTTC
V gene: TRBV30; clone size: few; D gene: .; J gene: TRBJ1-6; CDR3 protein: CAWLQADNSPLHF; CDR3 DNA: TGTGCCTGGTTACAGGCTGATAATTCACCCCTCCACTTT
V gene: TRBV10-2; clone size: .; D gene: .; J gene: TRBJ1-2; CDR3 protein: CASSEHNDYGYTF; CDR3 DNA: TGCGCCAGCAGTGAGCACAATGACTATGGCTACACCTTC
V gene: TRBV29-1; clone size: .; D gene: .; J gene: TRBJ1-2; CDR3 protein: CSVSSGLNGYTF; CDR3 DNA: TGCAGCGTTTCGTCAGGGTTAAATGGCTACACCTTC
V gene: TRBV6-5; clone size: .; D gene: TRBD1; J gene: TRBJ1-6; CDR3 protein: CASSYRGQGMALHF; CDR3 DNA: TGTGCCAGCAGTTACCGTGGACAGGGCATGGCCCTCCACTTT
V gene: TRBV28; clone size: many; D gene: TRBD1; J gene: TRBJ1-2; CDR3 protein: CASNGVYRDREYYGYTF; CDR3 DNA: TGTGCCAGCAATGGGGTATACCGGGACAGGGAGTACTATGGCTACACCTTC
V gene: TRBV28; clone size: many; D gene: .; J gene: TRBJ1-2; CDR3 protein: CASIGRSNYGYTF; CDR3 DNA: TGTGCCAGCATCGGCAGGTCAAACTATGGCTACACCTTC
V gene: TRBV27; clone size: few; D gene: TRBD1; J gene: TRBJ1-4; CDR3 protein: CASSQGAQSEKLFF; CDR3 DNA: TGTGCCAGCAGTCAGGGGGCGCAAAGTGAAAAACTGTTTTTT
V gene: TRBV27; clone size: many; D gene: TRBD2; J gene: TRBJ2-5; CDR3 protein: CASTRTSTRQETQYF; CDR3 DNA: TGTGCCAGCACGCGGACTAGCACGCGTCAAGAGACCCAGTACTTC
V gene: TRBV12-3/TRBV12-4; clone size: many; D gene: .; J gene: TRBJ2-7; CDR3 protein: CASSLTPMLGDRSYEQYF; CDR3 DNA: TGTGCCAGCAGTTTGACCCCAATGCTCGGTGACAGGTCCTACGAGCAGTACTTC
V gene: TRBV14; clone size: .; D gene: .; J gene: TRBJ1-4; CDR3 protein: CASSQAGHGREKLFF; CDR3 DNA: TGTGCCAGCAGCCAAGCTGGCCACGGTCGAGAAAAACTGTTTTTT
V gene: TRBV5-1; clone size: .; D gene: TRBD2; J gene: TRBJ2-3; CDR3 protein: CASSILAERTDTQYF; CDR3 DNA: TGCGCCAGCAGCATTCTAGCGGAACGCACAGATACGCAGTATTTT
V gene: TRBV5-1; clone size: .; D gene: .; J gene: TRBJ1-2; CDR3 protein: CASSLGKHNYGYTF; CDR3 DNA: TGCGCCAGCAGCTTGGGAAAACATAACTATGGCTACACCTTC
V gene: TRBV29-1; clone size: few; D gene: .; J gene: TRBJ1-2; CDR3 protein: CSVDKGRYGYTF; CDR3 DNA: TGCAGCGTTGACAAGGGGAGATATGGCTACACCTTC
V gene: TRBV5-1; clone size: .; D gene: .; J gene: TRBJ1-2; CDR3 protein: CASNLRVYYGYTF; CDR3 DNA: TGCGCCAGCAACTTGAGGGTGTATTATGGCTACACCTTC
V gene: TRBV20-1; clone size: .; D gene: .; J gene: TRBJ2-7; CDR3 protein: CSAFQARNYEQYF; CDR3 DNA: TGCAGTGCTTTTCAAGCCAGGAACTACGAGCAGTACTTC
V gene: TRBV12-5; clone size: .; D gene: .; J gene: TRBJ2-1; CDR3 protein: CASGFRVTRSYNEQFF; CDR3 DNA: TGTGCTAGTGGTTTCCGGGTTACTCGCTCCTACAATGAGCAGTTCTTC
V gene: TRBV2; clone size: .; D gene: .; J gene: TRBJ2-7; CDR3 protein: CASLQAHEQYF; CDR3 DNA: TGTGCCAGCCTCCAAGCCCACGAGCAGTACTTC
V gene: TRBV20-1; clone size: few; D gene: .; J gene: TRBJ1-2; CDR3 protein: CSARRWGTGYGYTF; CDR3 DNA: TGCAGTGCTAGAAGGTGGGGAACTGGCTATGGCTACACCTTC
V gene: TRBV15; clone size: .; D gene: TRBD1; J gene: TRBJ2-7; CDR3 protein: CATSTRTGGGSYEQYF; CDR3 DNA: TGTGCCACCAGCACCAGGACAGGGGGGGGCTCCTACGAGCAGTACTTC
V gene: TRBV15; clone size: .; D gene: .; J gene: TRBJ1-5; CDR3 protein: CATSRAGWGTQPQHF; CDR3 DNA: TGTGCCACCAGCAGAGCCGGGTGGGGTACTCAGCCCCAGCATTTT
V gene: TRBV28; clone size: .; D gene: .; J gene: TRBJ1-5; CDR3 protein: CASSLIAWGQGNQPQHF; CDR3 DNA: TGTGCCAGCAGTTTAATCGCCTGGGGGCAAGGCAATCAGCCCCAGCATTTT
V gene: TRBV10-3; clone size: few; D gene: TRBD1; J gene: TRBJ1-6; CDR3 protein: CAISETQGAGAPNSPLHF; CDR3 DNA: TGTGCCATCAGTGAGACCCAGGGGGCGGGGGCCCCAAATTCACCCCTCCACTTT
V gene: TRBV29-1; clone size: .; D gene: .; J gene: TRBJ1-1; CDR3 protein: CSVHRGEAFF; CDR3 DNA: TGCAGCGTCCATCGGGGTGAAGCTTTCTTT
V gene: TRBV6-1; clone size: many; D gene: .; J gene: TRBJ2-2; CDR3 protein: CASSNKRRGSGELFF; CDR3 DNA: TGTGCCAGCAGCAATAAACGACGGGGGTCGGGGGAGCTGTTTTTT
V gene: TRBV20-1; clone size: .; D gene: .; J gene: TRBJ1-2; CDR3 protein: CSASRTANYGYTF; CDR3 DNA: TGCAGTGCTAGTAGGACTGCCAACTATGGCTACACCTTC
V gene: TRBV20-1; clone size: .; D gene: .; J gene: TRBJ1-3; CDR3 protein: CSARDRAAPGNTIYF; CDR3 DNA: TGCAGTGCTAGAGATAGGGCAGCCCCTGGAAACACCATATATTTT
V gene: TRBV10-3; clone size: few; D gene: .; J gene: TRBJ1-2; CDR3 protein: CAITQGGVGYTF; CDR3 DNA: TGTGCCATCACCCAGGGTGGTGTAGGCTACACCTTC
V gene: TRBV6-1; clone size: .; D gene: .; J gene: TRBJ1-2; CDR3 protein: CASTGAAAPIMYGYTF; CDR3 DNA: TGTGCCAGCACAGGGGCAGCCGCTCCTATAATGTATGGCTACACCTTC
V gene: TRBV12-3/TRBV12-4; clone size: .; D gene: .; J gene: TRBJ1-4; CDR3 protein: CASSTLLRKLFF; CDR3 DNA: TGTGCCAGCAGTACTCTTCTTAGGAAACTGTTTTTT
V gene: TRBV29-1; clone size: .; D gene: TRBD2; J gene: TRBJ2-3; CDR3 protein: CSVLGLAGGPSADTQYF; CDR3 DNA: TGCAGCGTTCTCGGACTAGCGGGAGGGCCCAGCGCAGATACGCAGTATTTT
V gene: TRBV11-2; clone size: .; D gene: TRBD1; J gene: TRBJ1-2; CDR3 protein: CASSLTGQALNYGYTF; CDR3 DNA: TGTGCCAGCAGCTTAACGGGACAGGCCTTGAACTATGGCTACACCTTC